The 3 T cell receptor beta chains presented below share a single source sample, sequenced in a study of tumor-infiltrating lymphocytes in oesophageal squamous cell carcinoma. TCRdb re-called the PCR reads with MiXCR, one entry per CDR3 protein. In the table there are about 17,000 distinct CDR3 sequences, around 45% of which are singletons. Source material: normal esophageal tissue next to the tumor. These receptor sequences come from a female donor with esophageal squamous cell carcinoma.

The chain joins TRBV6-1 to TRBJ2-1, with TRBD1 matching over 8 bases. Germline V lookup: CDR1 MNHNS, CDR2 SASEGT. V was pared by 1 base and J by 5 bases, with 16 bases of the junction left unmatched. CDR3 length equals 19 residues. CDR3 nucleotide sequence: TGTGCCAGCAGTGAAGGGGGATTTTGGGACAGGACTCTTCACAATGAGCAGTTCTTC. This codes for CASSEGGFWDRTLHNEQFF.

This clonotype was seen a handful of times. This chain joins TRBV6-2 or TRBV6-3 and TRBJ1-5; no clear D gene. The CDR3 extends over 10 amino acids. CDR1 MNHEY and CDR2 SVGEGT come from the germline V gene. The V end lost 8 bases, the J end lost 6 bases, and 5 bases lay between the germline ends. This CDR3 reads CASGGQPQHF. The CDR3 bases are TGTGCCAGCGGTGGTCAGCCCCAGCATTTT.

The chain is built from TRBV28 and TRBJ2-3; TRBD2 aligns across 7 bases. The CDR3 has 16 residues. In germline, CDR1 is MDHEN, CDR2 SYDVKM. The junction had 7 bases not matched to a gene; V was cut back by 4 bases and J by 0 bases. The DNA of the CDR3 is TGTGCCAGCAGTTGGACTAGGGGCTCTAGCACAGATACGCAGTATTTT. Protein sequence: CASSWTRGSSTDTQYF.